This is a list of T cell receptor beta chains from one sample in a study of chemoradiotherapy in HPV16-positive cancers. TCRdb's table, derived via immunoSEQ multiplex PCR, lists solely in-frame clones and lacks some. The sample lists roughly 24,000 clones, roughly 92% occurring once. The source was blood, collected from a patient who underwent chemoradiotherapy. All receptors come from a human donor with HPV-associated anogenital cancer. The CDR3 runs from the conserved cysteine through the conserved F or W. D genes are given only for firm matches. Not all rows give a size; the values are once, few, many and, for expanded clones, a class.

size	V	J	D	DNA	CDR3
.	TRBV15	TRBJ2-1	TRBD1	TGTGCCACCAGCACCCCACAGGGGCTCGGTAATGAGCAGTTCTTC	CATSTPQGLGNEQFF
once	TRBV6-1	TRBJ1-2	.	TGTGCCAGCAGGCCGAACAGCTATGGCTACACCTTC	CASRPNSYGYTF
.	TRBV9	TRBJ2-1	.	TGTGCCAGCAGCGTAGCCACGGGACTCCTAAAAGGCAATGAGCAGTTCTTC	CASSVATGLLKGNEQFF
.	TRBV18	TRBJ2-1	TRBD2	TGTGCCAGCTCACCACTAGCGGGGGGGAACAATGAGCAGTTCTTC	CASSPLAGGNNEQFF
.	TRBV7-2	TRBJ2-7	TRBD1	TGTGCCAGCAGCTTAGGAGGGACAGGGGGCGGGAATGGTGAGCAGTACTTC	CASSLGGTGGGNGEQYF
.	TRBV19	TRBJ2-7	.	TGTGCCAGTAGTCCAGACTCGAGGGGAAACTACGAGCAGTACTTC	CASSPDSRGNYEQYF
.	TRBV7-2	TRBJ2-7	.	TGTGCCAGCAGCTTGGACTCAGCCGGAGGCGAGCAGTACTTC	CASSLDSAGGEQYF
once	TRBV7-2	TRBJ2-5	TRBD1	TGTGCCAGCAGCCCAGGAGGGACAGGGGGGACCCAGTACTTC	CASSPGGTGGTQYF
once	TRBV19	TRBJ1-5	.	TGTGCCAGTAGGACGATTTACGGAAGATTTCAGCCCCAGCATTTT	CASRTIYGRFQPQHF
once	TRBV6-6	TRBJ1-3	.	TGTGCCAGCAGAGCGGGATGGTCTGGAAACACCATATATTTT	CASRAGWSGNTIYF
once	TRBV6-5	TRBJ1-4	.	TGTGCCAGCAGCCGGACAGTGAATGAAAAACTGTTTTTT	CASSRTVNEKLFF
.	TRBV9	TRBJ1-2	TRBD1	TGTGCCAGCAGCGACGAACAGGGGGCGTTTGGCTACACCTTC	CASSDEQGAFGYTF
.	TRBV10-3	TRBJ1-6	TRBD1	TGTGCCAGTCGGACAGGGGAGCGCTATAATTCACCCCTCCACTTT	CASRTGERYNSPLHF
.	TRBV5-5	TRBJ1-1	TRBD1	TGTGCCAGCAGCCATTCGGACAGGGCCTACACTGAAGCTTTCTTT	CASSHSDRAYTEAFF
.	TRBV4-2	TRBJ1-1	TRBD1	TGTGCCAGCAGCCAAGAGGTGGGACAGCGGAACACTGAAGCTTTCTTT	CASSQEVGQRNTEAFF
once	TRBV4-1	TRBJ1-5	.	TGCGCCAGCAGCCAAGCGGGGGGGAATCAGCCCCAGCATTTT	CASSQAGGNQPQHF
.	TRBV28	TRBJ2-5	.	TGTGCCAGCAGTTTAAACGGTCAGACCCAGTACTTC	CASSLNGQTQYF
.	TRBV27	TRBJ2-7	.	TGTGCCAGCAGTTTTGGGTCAGGGTATTCCTACGAGCAGTACTTC	CASSFGSGYSYEQYF
.	TRBV6-1	TRBJ2-3	.	TGTGCCAGCAGTGAAGGGAGCCGAAGCACAGATACGCAGTATTTT	CASSEGSRSTDTQYF
.	TRBV5-6	TRBJ1-5	TRBD1	TGTGCCAGCAGCGGACGGTCCGAGACAGGGTGGGTTCAGCCCCAGCATTTT	CASSGRSETGWVQPQHF
.	TRBV19	TRBJ2-1	TRBD2	TGTGCCACCGAGGGTCTAGCGGGTTACAATGAGCAGTTCTTC	CATEGLAGYNEQFF
.	TRBV28	TRBJ2-7	TRBD2	TGTGCCAGCAGTTTATTCCTGACTAGCGGGAGGGCGTCAGCTGGCGAGCAGTACTTC	CASSLFLTSGRASAGEQYF
once	TRBV6-1	TRBJ1-4	.	TGTGCCAGCAGTGAAATGGGGTACACTAATGAAAAACTGTTTTTT	CASSEMGYTNEKLFF
.	TRBV5-5	TRBJ2-3	TRBD2	TGTGCCAGCAGCTTAGGGTTCGCGGGGGGGCAAGATACGCAGTATTTT	CASSLGFAGGQDTQYF
.	TRBV5-3	TRBJ2-1	.	TGTGCCAGAAGCTTGGGAGATGAGCAGTTCTTC	CARSLGDEQFF
.	TRBV11-3	TRBJ2-7	TRBD1	TGTGCCAGCAGCTCGGGACAGGGTTACGAGCAGTACTTC	CASSSGQGYEQYF
once	TRBV29-1	TRBJ1-2	.	TGCAGCGTTGAAAGGGTCTCCAGCGGCTACACCTTC	CSVERVSSGYTF
once	TRBV19	TRBJ2-1	.	TGTGCCAGTAGTATTGGTGGGAATGAGCAGTTCTTC	CASSIGGNEQFF
.	TRBV27	TRBJ2-2	.	TGTGCCAGCAGTTTAGTGGGATCTTACACCGGGGAGCTGTTTTTT	CASSLVGSYTGELFF
.	TRBV11-1	TRBJ1-1	.	TGTGCCAGCAGCGGCCGAGGTGACACTGAAGCTTTCTTT	CASSGRGDTEAFF
.	TRBV6-1	TRBJ2-1	.	TGTGCCAGCCAGCGGTTCAACAATGAGCAGTTCTTC	CASQRFNNEQFF
once	TRBV2	TRBJ1-2	TRBD1	TGTGCCAGCAGCTCGGACAGGGTGGATGGCTACACCTTC	CASSSDRVDGYTF
once	TRBV4-3	TRBJ2-3	.	TGCGCCAGCAGCCGACGGGTTAATAGTTGGGATACGCAGTATTTT	CASSRRVNSWDTQYF
once	TRBV20-1	TRBJ2-3	.	TGCAGTGCTAGAGATTCCCAAACGCAGTATTTT	CSARDSQTQYF
once	TRBV7-9	TRBJ1-6	.	TGTGCCAGCAGCTTAGACGGGGACAATTCACCCCTCCACTTT	CASSLDGDNSPLHF
.	TRBV19	TRBJ2-1	TRBD2	TGTGCCAGTAGTCCTACTAGCGGGACTCAGAAATCGTACAATGAGCAGTTCTTC	CASSPTSGTQKSYNEQFF
.	TRBV13	TRBJ2-3	.	TGTGCCAGCAGCTTAGGCTTAGGACAGCAAACGCAGTATTTT	CASSLGLGQQTQYF
.	TRBV7-9	TRBJ2-3	.	TGTGCCAGCAGAGACGGGATTTATAGCACAGATACGCAGTATTTT	CASRDGIYSTDTQYF
.	TRBV6-5	TRBJ1-2	.	TGTGCCAGCAGAGAAATGGGAGGCTATGGCTACACCTTC	CASREMGGYGYTF
.	TRBV7-2	TRBJ2-1	TRBD1	TGTGCCAGCAGCAAAAGGACAGGGAGGACTAATGAGCAGTTCTTC	CASSKRTGRTNEQFF
.	TRBV6-1	TRBJ2-7	TRBD2	TGTGCCAGCGCCCGGACTAGCGGTAGCTCCTACGAGCAGTACTTC	CASARTSGSSYEQYF
.	TRBV7-3	TRBJ1-6	TRBD1	TGTGCCAGCAGCCTCGACAGGGCTTCACCCCTCCACTTT	CASSLDRASPLHF
few	TRBV4-3	TRBJ2-2	.	TGCGCCAGCAGCCACCTGTCGGACTCATCCGGGGAGCTGTTTTTT	CASSHLSDSSGELFF
.	TRBV2	TRBJ2-1	.	TGTGCCAGCAGTGATTTAGTGGCGGGCAATGAGCAGTTCTTC	CASSDLVAGNEQFF
.	TRBV7-8	TRBJ2-7	.	TGTGCCAGCAGTCCACAAACAGGGATAGGCGAGCAGTACTTC	CASSPQTGIGEQYF
.	TRBV7-6	TRBJ2-3	TRBD1	TGTGCCAGCACCCTAGGGCGGCCGGGACAGGGGGCCGCAGATACGCAGTATTTT	CASTLGRPGQGAADTQYF
.	TRBV6-1	TRBJ2-7	.	TGTGCCAGCATGTTCCTTGCAGAGCAGTACTTC	CASMFLAEQYF
.	TRBV7-8	TRBJ2-1	TRBD2	TGTGCCAGCAGCTCCGAGGGACTACCTTTGGGTGAGCAGTTCTTC	CASSSEGLPLGEQFF
.	TRBV7-2	TRBJ1-5	.	TGTGCCAGCAGCTTAGGAGGACAGATCAATCAGCCCCAGCATTTT	CASSLGGQINQPQHF
.	TRBV21-1	TRBJ2-5	.	TGTGCCAGCAGCAAAGGGATTAATCAAGAGACCCAGTACTTC	CASSKGINQETQYF